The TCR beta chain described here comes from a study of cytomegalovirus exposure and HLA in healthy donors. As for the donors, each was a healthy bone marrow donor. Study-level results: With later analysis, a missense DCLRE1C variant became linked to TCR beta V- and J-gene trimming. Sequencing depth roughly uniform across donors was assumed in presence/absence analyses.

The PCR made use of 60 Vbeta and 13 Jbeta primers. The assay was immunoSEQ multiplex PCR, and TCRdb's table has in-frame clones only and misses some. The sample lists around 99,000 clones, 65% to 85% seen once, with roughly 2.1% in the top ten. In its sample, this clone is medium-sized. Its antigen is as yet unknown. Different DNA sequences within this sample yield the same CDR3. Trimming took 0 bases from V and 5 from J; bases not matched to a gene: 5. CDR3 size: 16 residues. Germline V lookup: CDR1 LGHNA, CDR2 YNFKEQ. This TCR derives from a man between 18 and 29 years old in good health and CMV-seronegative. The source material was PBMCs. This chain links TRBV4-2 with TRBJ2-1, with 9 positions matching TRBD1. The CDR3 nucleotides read TGTGCCAGCAGCCAAGAACAGGGACAGGGTGACAATGAGCAGTTCTTC. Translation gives CASSQEQGQGDNEQFF.